The rows below give T cell receptor beta chains drawn from one sample of a study of blood T cell repertoires in COVID-19. Sequenced by immunoSEQ multiplex PCR; TCRdb stores in-frame clones only, minus some. This table has a few hundred thousand clones, about nine tenths appearing once. The source material was peripheral blood. These TCRs come from a man in his fifties with acute or convalescent COVID-19. CDR3s include the opening cysteine and the closing phenylalanine or tryptophan. Fields, in order: clone size, J gene, V gene, D gene, CDR3 protein, CDR3 DNA. A D gene is named only where the DNA matches it firmly. Clone size is shown for a subset of rows, as once, few, many or a class of expanded clone.

>NA|TRBJ2-5|TRBV19|TRBD2
CASTPGGEETQYF
TGTGCCAGTACCCCGGGAGGCGAAGAGACCCAGTACTTC
>NA|TRBJ1-1|TRBV11-2|TRBD1
CASSSTGAEAFF
TGTGCCAGCAGCTCTACAGGGGCTGAAGCTTTCTTT
>NA|TRBJ2-7|TRBV3-1/TRBV3-2|TRBD2
CASSYTGTSWNEQYF
TGTGCCAGCAGCTACACCGGGACTAGCTGGAACGAGCAGTACTTC
>NA|TRBJ1-1|TRBV2|NA
CASSEHGSNTEAFF
TGTGCCAGCAGTGAACACGGTTCGAACACTGAAGCTTTCTTT
>NA|TRBJ1-4|TRBV5-4|TRBD1
CASSKQGAVEKLFF
TGTGCCAGCAGCAAACAGGGGGCGGTTGAAAAACTGTTTTTT
>once|TRBJ2-1|TRBV30|NA
CAGAFDRRSFF
TGTGCCGGCGCTTTCGACAGGAGGTCGTTCTTC
>NA|TRBJ2-1|TRBV7-9|NA
CASSLVTGGAYEQFF
TGTGCCAGCAGCTTAGTAACAGGGGGGGCGTATGAGCAGTTCTTC
>NA|TRBJ1-2|TRBV12-3/TRBV12-4|NA
CASRAGGYGYTF
TGTGCCAGCAGAGCCGGCGGTTATGGCTACACCTTC
>NA|TRBJ2-7|TRBV7-9|NA
CASSFSNLHEQYF
TGTGCCAGCAGCTTTAGTAACCTACACGAGCAGTACTTC
>NA|TRBJ2-5|TRBV19|NA
CASNDRVGRTQYF
TGTGCCAGTAACGATAGGGTGGGGCGGACCCAGTACTTC
>NA|TRBJ1-1|TRBV6-5|TRBD1
CASSRRTGGTEAFF
TGTGCCAGCAGTAGGCGGACAGGGGGGACTGAAGCTTTCTTT
>NA|TRBJ1-4|TRBV3-1/TRBV3-2|NA
CASSYVTNEKLFF
TGTGCCAGCAGCTATGTTACTAATGAAAAACTGTTTTTT
>NA|TRBJ1-2|TRBV10-1|NA
CASSERVAGWSGYTF
TGCGCCAGCAGTGAGAGAGTCGCAGGGTGGAGTGGCTACACCTTC
>NA|TRBJ1-2|TRBV6-6|NA
CASSYSIREGYTF
TGTGCCAGCAGTTACTCAATCAGGGAAGGCTACACCTTC
>once|TRBJ1-5|TRBV12-5|TRBD1
CASGFEGAGNQPQHF
TGTGCTAGTGGTTTTGAGGGGGCCGGCAATCAGCCCCAGCATTTT
>NA|TRBJ1-1|TRBV6-5|NA
CASNRPPGGLEAFF
TGTGCCAGCAATCGACCTCCTGGGGGACTTGAAGCTTTCTTT
>NA|TRBJ1-2|TRBV6-2/TRBV6-3|TRBD1
CASSSGQGLNYGYTF
TGTGCCAGCAGTTCCGGACAGGGACTCAACTATGGCTACACCTTC
>NA|TRBJ2-5|TRBV5-4|NA
CASSLGGPFQETQYF
TGTGCCAGCAGCTTGGGGGGCCCCTTCCAAGAGACCCAGTACTTC
>NA|TRBJ1-4|TRBV2|NA
CASSGQSVEKLFF
TGTGCCAGCAGCGGACAGTCGGTTGAAAAACTGTTTTTT
>NA|TRBJ1-1|TRBV5-5|TRBD1
CASSFRQGYTEAFF
TGTGCCAGCAGCTTCCGACAGGGGTACACTGAAGCTTTCTTT
>NA|TRBJ1-1|TRBV6-5|NA
CASRLQGNTEAFF
TGTGCCAGCAGGCTACAGGGGAACACTGAAGCTTTCTTT
>NA|TRBJ1-6|TRBV9|TRBD1
CASSVAGQVGSPLHF
TGTGCCAGCAGCGTAGCGGGACAGGTGGGTTCACCCCTCCACTTT
>NA|TRBJ2-3|TRBV11-2|TRBD2
CASSFGPGGGADTQYF
TGTGCCAGCAGCTTTGGTCCCGGTGGGGGGGCAGATACGCAGTATTTT
>NA|TRBJ1-6|TRBV4-2|TRBD1
CASSQPGQGQNSPLHF
TGTGCCAGCAGCCAACCGGGACAGGGGCAAAATTCACCCCTCCACTTT
>NA|TRBJ1-6|TRBV5-4|TRBD1
CASSSRTGGFSPLHF
TGTGCCAGCAGCTCACGGACAGGGGGCTTTTCACCCCTCCACTTT
>NA|TRBJ2-1|TRBV6-5|NA
CASREVVGGEQFF
TGTGCCAGCAGGGAGGTGGTCGGGGGTGAGCAGTTCTTC
>once|TRBJ1-1|TRBV6-4|NA
CASSDSPHPYRDVGDTEAFF
TGTGCCAGCAGTGACTCGCCACATCCGTACAGGGACGTAGGGGACACTGAAGCTTTCTTT
>NA|TRBJ2-1|TRBV9|TRBD2
CASSAHPRAGAYNEQFF
TGTGCCAGCAGCGCCCACCCCAGGGCGGGGGCCTACAATGAGCAGTTCTTC
>NA|TRBJ2-1|TRBV9|TRBD2
CASSIRTSGGSHEQFF
TGTGCCAGCAGCATCAGGACTAGCGGGGGAAGTCATGAGCAGTTCTTC
>NA|TRBJ2-3|TRBV14|NA
CASSQGQRTSTDTQYF
TGTGCCAGCAGCCAAGGACAGCGAACTAGCACAGATACGCAGTATTTT
>NA|TRBJ2-5|TRBV18|TRBD2
CASSPNGGATETQYF
TGTGCCAGCTCACCAAACGGGGGGGCCACAGAGACCCAGTACTTC
>NA|TRBJ1-2|TRBV5-1|NA
CASSLGSDYGYTF
TGCGCCAGCAGCTTGGGCTCGGACTATGGCTACACCTTC
>NA|TRBJ1-5|TRBV19|NA
CASSDPREAGTYNQPQHF
TGTGCCAGTAGTGATCCCCGAGAGGCAGGGACTTACAATCAGCCCCAGCATTTT
>NA|TRBJ2-2|TRBV7-9|TRBD1
CASSPYRGRSTGELFF
TGTGCCAGCAGCCCTTACAGGGGCCGGAGCACCGGGGAGCTGTTTTTT
>few|TRBJ1-2|TRBV11-2|NA
CASSPYVLGYTF
TGTGCCAGCAGCCCATACGTACTCGGCTACACCTTC
>NA|TRBJ2-7|TRBV10-1|TRBD2
CASSPGGSSYEQYF
TGCGCCAGCAGCCCGGGGGGGAGCTCCTACGAGCAGTACTTC
>NA|TRBJ1-1|TRBV5-4|TRBD1
CASSFGTGPEAFF
TGTGCCAGCAGCTTCGGGACAGGTCCCGAAGCTTTCTTT
>NA|TRBJ1-6|TRBV6-1|NA
CASSEQRGSSPLHF
TGTGCCAGCAGTGAACAAAGGGGTAGCTCACCCCTCCACTTT
>once|TRBJ2-5|TRBV18|NA
CASSPRQETQYF
TGTGCCAGCTCACCTAGACAAGAGACCCAGTACTTC
>NA|TRBJ2-7|TRBV6-5|NA
CASRPPQGIGEQYF
TGTGCCAGCAGACCTCCACAGGGAATCGGCGAGCAGTACTTC
>NA|TRBJ1-5|TRBV5-1|NA
CASSPGTNSNQPQHF
TGCGCCAGCAGCCCTGGCACGAATAGCAATCAGCCCCAGCATTTT
>NA|TRBJ1-2|TRBV2|TRBD1
CASSETLDRVNNYGYTF
TGTGCCAGCAGCGAAACTCTTGACAGGGTCAACAACTATGGCTACACCTTC
>NA|TRBJ2-3|TRBV3-1/TRBV3-2|TRBD2
CASSPELAGITDTQYF
TGTGCCAGCAGCCCCGAACTAGCGGGGATAACAGATACGCAGTATTTT
>NA|TRBJ2-7|TRBV5-4|TRBD1
CASSFPPTTGVPYEQYF
TGTGCCAGCAGCTTTCCCCCCACGACAGGGGTTCCCTACGAGCAGTACTTC
>NA|TRBJ2-5|TRBV11-2|NA
CASSRGGLEETQYF
TGTGCCAGCAGCAGGGGGGGGTTAGAAGAGACCCAGTACTTC
>NA|TRBJ2-7|TRBV5-5|NA
CASSSGLLSSYEQYF
TGTGCCAGCAGCTCGGGACTTCTAAGCTCCTACGAGCAGTACTTC
>NA|TRBJ1-4|TRBV18|NA
CASSPGMTVNEKLFF
TGTGCCAGCTCCCCCGGGATGACGGTTAATGAAAAACTGTTTTTT
>NA|TRBJ1-1|TRBV9|NA
CASSPDSLNTEAFF
TGTGCCAGCAGCCCTGACAGCTTGAACACTGAAGCTTTCTTT
>NA|TRBJ2-7|TRBV5-6|TRBD1
CASSPDRGAYEQYF
TGTGCCAGCAGCCCCGACAGGGGGGCCTACGAGCAGTACTTC
>NA|TRBJ1-3|TRBV7-9|NA
CASSLAGVDLGNTIYF
TGTGCCAGCAGCTTGGCGGGGGTTGATCTGGGAAACACCATATATTTT
>once|TRBJ1-4|TRBV5-1|NA
CASSLGLTEANEKLFF
TGCGCCAGCAGCTTGGGACTGACAGAAGCAAATGAAAAACTGTTTTTT
>NA|TRBJ2-2|TRBV4-1|TRBD1
CASSQADRVGLFF
TGCGCCAGCAGCCAAGCAGACAGGGTCGGGCTGTTTTTT
>NA|TRBJ1-1|TRBV18|NA
CASSVDSYTEAFF
TGTGCCAGCTCGGTCGACAGTTACACTGAAGCTTTCTTT
>NA|TRBJ2-7|TRBV11-2|NA
CASSSRGLSSYEQYF
TGTGCCAGCAGCTCGCGTGGGCTGAGCTCCTACGAGCAGTACTTC
>NA|TRBJ1-2|TRBV7-9|NA
CASSLGVAGVYGYTF
TGTGCCAGCAGCTTAGGGGTCGCAGGCGTCTATGGCTACACCTTC
>NA|TRBJ1-1|TRBV29-1|TRBD1
CSVARTGNTEAFF
TGCAGCGTTGCCCGGACAGGGAACACTGAAGCTTTCTTT
>NA|TRBJ2-3|TRBV9|TRBD1
CASSGRQGSTDTQYF
TGTGCCAGCAGCGGACGACAGGGAAGCACAGATACGCAGTATTTT
>NA|TRBJ1-1|TRBV16|TRBD1
CASSKIQGAGNTEAFF
TGTGCCAGCAGCAAAATACAGGGGGCAGGAAACACTGAAGCTTTCTTT
>NA|TRBJ2-1|TRBV5-8|TRBD2
CASSSGTSGAYNEQFF
TGTGCCAGCAGCTCGGGGACTAGCGGGGCCTACAATGAGCAGTTCTTC